A single sample gave rise to the 4 T cell receptor beta chains below, sequenced in a study of T-cell memory formation after mild COVID-19. In TCRdb, the 5' RACE reads were re-called with MiXCR into one record per CDR3 protein. The sample yields a few hundred thousand distinct CDR3 sequences, 16% seen once. Sequences were obtained from PBMCs or a T cell subset sorted from them (not recorded which). All receptors derive from a man between 18 and 29 years old who had mild COVID-19 (a few samples of this study predate the infection). Cell type and time point are not known.

V is TRBV13 and J is TRBJ2-5; TRBD1 agrees at 8 bases. V dropped 6 bases and J dropped 4; count of bases not matched to a gene: 7. Germline V gene lookup returns CDR1 PRHDT and CDR2 FYEKMQ (reference sequence). This CDR3 comprises 14 residues. The CDR3 bases are TGTGCCAGCAGAAAAGCAGGGGGCGGAGAGACCCAGTACTTC. Protein: CASRKAGGGETQYF.

This clonotype was observed a handful of times. The gene calls are TRBV9 and TRBJ2-1, with 7 bases lining up with TRBD2. This CDR3 is built from 16 residues. In germline, CDR1 is SGDLS, CDR2 YYNGEE. J lost 6 bases, V lost 3 bases, and 12 bases had no gene match. CDR3 nucleotide sequence: TGTGCCAGCAGCGATTGGGTAAGCGGGGTTGGCAATGAGCAGTTCTTC. This codes for CASSDWVSGVGNEQFF.

The chain recombines TRBV7-4 with TRBJ2-7; TRBD2 matches 10 bases. This CDR3 has 17 residues. The germline V gene has CDR1 SGHVT and CDR2 SQSDAQ. J was trimmed by 4 bases and V by 5 bases; bases with no gene match: 14. CDR3 sequence (DNA): TGTGCCAGCAGCCGTCTGGGGTCTAGCGGGGGAACATACGAGCAGTACTTC. Translation: CASSRLGSSGGTYEQYF.

This clonotype came up a few times. The chain recombines TRBV5-1 with TRBJ2-7; 7 bases fit TRBD1. The CDR3 contains 13 residues. Germline CDR1 reads SGHRS; CDR2 reads YFSETQ. The J segment lost 0 bases and the V segment lost 8 bases, leaving 5 bases of the junction unmatched. The CDR3 DNA is TGCGCCAGTGGACAGGCGAGCTCCTACGAGCAGTACTTC. It specifies CASGQASSYEQYF.